The 19 T cell receptor beta chains in this list originate from one sample, sequenced in a study of shared clonotypes between healthy human individuals. Data came from immunoSEQ multiplex PCR; TCRdb stores just in-frame clones and leaves some out. The table lists roughly 1 million clones, about 76% of them singletons. Source material: memory CD4+ T cells sorted from blood. Subset denoted: CD45RA-negative fraction. Every receptor here comes from a man younger than 35 in good health.

This chain uses TRBV28 with TRBJ1-5, with a possible D match to TRBD1 (5 bases). Germline V gene sequence: CDR1 MDHEN, CDR2 SYDVKM. The CDR3 contains 15 residues. Trimming shortened V by 7 bases and J by 1 base, and 14 bases separated the two germline ends. The CDR3 DNA follows: TGTGCCAGCAAATTAGGGGTGGGGAGCAATCAGCCCCAGCATTTT. It translates to CASKLGVGSNQPQHF.

This chain joins TRBV7-2 and TRBJ2-7; D might be TRBD1 (6 bases). Germline CDR1 is SGHTA and CDR2 is FQGNSA. V lost 5 bases, J lost 3 bases, and 11 bases lay in between. The CDR3 loop spans 13 amino acids. The CDR3: CASSRDTYYEQYF. The CDR3 DNA reads TGTGCCAGCAGCAGGGACACTTACTACGAGCAGTACTTC. The variable domain in full, with the rest retrieved from reference TRBV7-2 and TRBJ2-7, is GAGVSQSPSNKVTEKGKDVELRCDPISGHTALYWYRQSLGQGLEFLIYFQGNSAPDKSGLPSDRFSAERTGGSVSTLTIQRTQQEDSAVYLCASSRDTYYEQYFGPGTRLTVT.

The chain joins TRBV25-1 to TRBJ2-3, with TRBD2 as a possible D gene (6 bases). The ends were cut back, 4 bases at V and 9 bases at J, with 20 bases in the middle. Germline loops: CDR1 MGHDK, CDR2 SYGVNS. The CDR3 loop spans 15 amino acids. The CDR3: CASSGPRLVSGTQYF. CDR3 nucleotide sequence: TGTGCCAGCAGTGGGCCTCGACTAGTCTCAGGCACGCAGTATTTT. Full variable domain (outside the CDR3, taken from reference TRBV25-1 and TRBJ2-3): EADIYQTPRYLVIGTGKKITLECSQTMGHDKMYWYQQDPGMELHLIHYSYGVNSTEKGDLSSESTVSRIRTEHFPLTLESARPSHTSQYLCASSGPRLVSGTQYFGPGTRLTVL.

The V gene is TRBV29-1, the J gene TRBJ2-1; 8 bases map to TRBD2. V lost 6 bases and J lost 2; bases outside the gene matches: 12. CDR1 is SQVTM, CDR2 ANQGSEA, per germline. CDR3 length: 16 amino acids. Here the CDR3 DNA reads TGCAGCGTCGGGAGGGGGTCGGGAGGGACCTACAATGAGCAGTTCTTC. The encoded protein is CSVGRGSGGTYNEQFF.

The gene calls are TRBV6-5 and TRBJ2-7, with D tentatively TRBD1 (6 bases). V was cut by 6 bases and J by 6 bases, with 15 bases left in between. The CDR3 has 13 amino acids. Germline V gives CDR1 MNHEY, CDR2 SVGAGI. The CDR3 sequence: CASRTGVVAEQYF. CDR3 coding DNA: TGTGCCAGCAGGACAGGAGTGGTGGCCGAGCAGTACTTC.

The rearrangement joins TRBV30 to TRBJ1-3; D unresolved. The CDR3 extends over 14 amino acids. Germline V CDR1 and CDR2: GTSNPN, SVGIG (reference sequence). V shed 5 bases and J shed 1 base, with 12 bases lying between them. CDR3 amino acids: CAWGSGVSGNTIYF. The DNA for the CDR3 is TGTGCCTGGGGGTCCGGGGTATCTGGAAACACCATATATTTT.

The rearrangement joins TRBV25-1 to TRBJ2-2; D is possibly TRBD2 (5 bases). The CDR3 runs to 15 residues. CDR1 is MGHDK and CDR2 is SYGVNS in the germline V gene. Trimming took off 6 bases at V and 0 bases at J, with 11 bases between the two ends. The CDR3 DNA reads as TGTGCCAGCAGGCGCAGCGGCCCGAACACCGGGGAGCTGTTTTTT. Protein sequence: CASRRSGPNTGELFF.

The gene calls are TRBV9 and TRBJ1-5; D call uncertain. The CDR3 totals 14 residues. From germline, CDR1 is SGDLS and CDR2 YYNGEE. V lost 4 bases and J 2 bases, leaving 10 bases between the germline ends. CDR3 in amino acids: CASSQTGGNQPQHF. CDR3 coding DNA: TGTGCCAGCAGCCAGACCGGTGGCAATCAGCCCCAGCATTTT.

This chain connects TRBV11-3 to TRBJ2-3, with D perhaps TRBD1 or TRBD2 (7 bases each). Per the germline V gene, CDR1 is SGHNT and CDR2 is YENEEA. The CDR3 has 14 residues. The V end lost 5 bases, the J end lost 2 bases, and 11 bases lay between the germline ends. In DNA, the CDR3 is TGTGCCAGCAGCCAGGGGGGGGCCACAGATACGCAGTATTTT. Residues: CASSQGGATDTQYF.

This clone was detected a few times. The chain employs TRBV15 and TRBJ1-6; D call uncertain. Germline assignment: CDR1 LNHNV and CDR2 YYDKDF (reference sequence). The length of the CDR3 is 13 residues. The ends were cut back, 2 bases at V and 5 bases at J, with 4 bases in the middle. The CDR3 sequence: CATSRRDNSPLHF. The CDR3 DNA sequence: TGTGCCACCAGCAGACGGGATAATTCACCCCTCCACTTT. The full variable domain, with the rest looked up from reference TRBV15 and TRBJ1-6, is DAMVIQNPRYQVTQFGKPVTLSCSQTLNHNVMYWYQQKSSQAPKLLFHYYDKDFNNEADTPDNFQSRRPNTSFCFLDIRSPGLGDTAMYLCATSRRDNSPLHFGNGTRLTVT.

To note about this clone: Different DNA sequences within this sample yield the same CDR3. V gene TRBV5-1 combines with J gene TRBJ2-7, with D perhaps TRBD1 (6 bases). The CDR3 is 13 residues long. The germline V and J ends were trimmed by 0 bases and 4 bases, with 8 bases remaining between them. Germline V gene sequence: CDR1 SGHRS, CDR2 YFSETQ. DNA for the CDR3: TGCGCCAGCAGCTTGGACAGGGTTTACGAGCAGTACTTC. Translation: CASSLDRVYEQYF.

This clone has a handful of counts. Within the sample, other DNA sequences also encode this same CDR3. The chain joins TRBV5-4 to TRBJ1-1; TRBD1 aligns across 8 bases. In germline, CDR1 is SGHNT, CDR2 YYREEE (reference sequence). The ends lost 3 bases at V and 3 bases at J; junction bases unmatched: 4. The CDR3 runs 14 residues. CDR3 sequence reads: CASSSDRVDTEAFF. CDR3 DNA: TGTGCCAGCAGCTCGGACAGGGTGGACACTGAAGCTTTCTTT.

This clone appeared once. V and J are TRBV27 and TRBJ2-1; D may correspond to TRBD1 or TRBD2 (6 bases each). The V end lost 1 base, the J end lost 5 bases, and 15 bases lay between the germline ends. From germline, CDR1 is MNHEY and CDR2 SMNVEV (reference sequence). This CDR3 is built from 16 residues. The chain's CDR3 is CASSLWSGARHNEQFF. CDR3 bases: TGTGCCAGCAGTTTATGGTCGGGGGCGAGACACAATGAGCAGTTCTTC.

The genes are TRBV10-3 and TRBJ2-7; possibly TRBD2 for D (7 bases). There are 14 residues in the CDR3. Trimming pared 8 bases from V and 2 bases from J, leaving 16 bases between. The V gene's germline CDR1 is ENHRY and CDR2 SYGVKD. CDR3 coding DNA: TGTGCCATCGGCTCCCGGGGGGCGGCCTACGAGCAGTACTTC. Encoded protein: CAIGSRGAAYEQYF.

This clone occurred a few times. This sample also contains other DNA sequences that code for the same CDR3. The rearrangement links TRBV7-2 to TRBJ2-7; D uncertain. The CDR3 covers 13 residues. Between the trimmed V and J ends, which lost 0 bases and 0 bases, there was a span of 3 bases. The germline V gene has CDR1 SGHTA and CDR2 FQGNSA. The CDR3 region is CASSLASSYEQYF. The CDR3 bases are TGTGCCAGCAGCTTAGCCAGCTCCTACGAGCAGTACTTC. The full variable domain, rest sourced from reference TRBV7-2 and TRBJ2-7, is GAGVSQSPSNKVTEKGKDVELRCDPISGHTALYWYRQSLGQGLEFLIYFQGNSAPDKSGLPSDRFSAERTGGSVSTLTIQRTQQEDSAVYLCASSLASSYEQYFGPGTRLTVT.

As regards this clone: The identical CDR3 is also encoded by other nucleotide sequences in the sample. The chain uses TRBV30 and TRBJ2-7, with D unclear. Trimming pared 0 bases from V and 4 bases from J, leaving 7 bases between. The CDR3 is made up of 12 amino acids. In germline, CDR1 is GTSNPN, CDR2 SVGIG (reference sequence). CDR3 in DNA: TGTGCCTGGAGTGTACTCAGTTACGAGCAGTACTTC. Its protein product is CAWSVLSYEQYF. Based on the CDR3 plus reference TRBV30 and TRBJ2-7, the full variable domain is SQTIHQWPATLVQPVGSPLSLECTVEGTSNPNLYWYRQAAGRGLQLLFYSVGIGQISSEVPQNLSASRPQDRQFILSSKKLLLSDSGFYLCAWSVLSYEQYFGPGTRLTVT.

The rearrangement links TRBV2 to TRBJ1-2; D gene ambiguous. The CDR3 consists of 13 residues. V was trimmed by 6 bases and J by 7 bases, leaving 15 bases between them. The V gene's germline CDR1 is SNHLY and CDR2 FYNNEI. The CDR3 loop reads CASREDFSGGYTF. As DNA, the CDR3 is TGTGCCAGCAGGGAGGATTTCTCGGGTGGCTACACCTTC. The complete variable domain, with remaining parts taken from reference TRBV2 and TRBJ1-2, reads EPEVTQTPSHQVTQMGQEVILRCVPISNHLYFYWYRQILGQKVEFLVSFYNNEISEKSEIFDDQFSVERPDGSNFTLKIRSTKLEDSAMYFCASREDFSGGYTFGSGTRLTVV.

This clone showed up just a few times. The chain carries TRBV7-9 and TRBJ2-5; weak D call: TRBD1 (6 bases). V was pared by 3 bases and J by 2 bases, with 13 bases between. CDR1 is SEHNR, CDR2 FQNEAQ, per germline (reference sequence). CDR3 length: 15 amino acids. The CDR3 sequence: CASSFQGNSQETQYF. The CDR3 region has the DNA TGTGCCAGCAGCTTTCAGGGGAACTCACAAGAGACCCAGTACTTC.

The V call is TRBV11-2, the J call TRBJ2-7; D is perhaps TRBD1 (6 bases). The CDR3 has 16 amino acids. Deletions cut 1 base from V and 0 bases from J, with 13 bases between. Germline lookup yields CDR1 SGHAT and CDR2 FQNNGV. The CDR3 DNA reads TGTGCCAGCAGCTTAGGTGACAGGTCGAGCTCCTACGAGCAGTACTTC. Translation gives CASSLGDRSSSYEQYF.